The 2 T cell receptor beta chains given below trace back to one sample, sequenced in a study of blood T cell repertoires in COVID-19 (dated by TCRdb to 2018 to 2020). The library was prepared using the immunoSEQ multiplex PCR assay. TCRdb's version of the immuneACCESS table is confined to in-frame rearrangements and falls short of the full clone set. An unresolved V gene accounts for under half of the shortfall where checked; the remainder is of unknown origin. The sample table shows more than 80,000 clones, and roughly four fifths are seen once. More than 2% of the sample belongs to the ten largest clones. The sequencing sample was made of peripheral blood. The receptors originated from a woman between 65 and 79 years old with acute or convalescent COVID-19.

CDR3 nucleotides: TGTGCCAGCAGCGTAGACGGGGGAGGCACCGGGGAGCTGTTTTTT. It specifies CASSVDGGGTGELFF. This chain connects TRBV9 to TRBJ2-2, with D possibly being TRBD2 (6 bases). There are 15 residues in the CDR3. CDR1 is SGDLS and CDR2 is YYNGEE in the germline V gene. Trimming took off 0 bases at V and 4 bases at J, with 10 bases between the two ends.

The chain links TRBV19 to TRBJ2-1; 9 positions match TRBD1. CDR1 and CDR2 (germline): LNHDA, SQIVND (reference sequence). The CDR3 length is 13 residues. The V gene end was trimmed by 5 bases and the J gene end by 8 bases; junction bases not matched to a gene: 4. Here the CDR3 DNA reads TGTGCCAGTAGTTGGGACAGGGTTGATGAGCAGTTCTTC. This gives the protein CASSWDRVDEQFF. The variable domain in full, completed from reference TRBV19 and TRBJ2-1, reads DGGITQSPKYLFRKEGQNVTLSCEQNLNHDAMYWYRQDPGQGLRLIYYSQIVNDFQKGDIAEGYSVSREKKESFPLTVTSAQKNPTAFYLCASSWDRVDEQFFGPGTRLTVL.